Following are 13 T cell receptor beta chains from one sample sequenced in a study of neurological immune-mediated disorders. TCRdb ran MiXCR on the 5' RACE reads and lists one entry per CDR3 protein. The sample gives roughly 74,000 distinct CDR3 sequences, around 5.5% of which show up once; just under 7.5% is in the top ten. Sequenced material: PBMCs. The receptors stem from a man younger than 35 with multiple sclerosis.

This clonotype showed up many times. The chain combines TRBV5-5 with TRBJ1-5; no firm D call. The germline V and J ends were trimmed by 4 bases and 2 bases, with 16 bases remaining between them. CDR3 size: 16 residues. The germline CDR1 and CDR2 sequences are SGHKS and YYEKEE (reference sequence). CDR3 DNA: TGTGCCAGCAGCACGGGCAGAGGTACCGGCAATCAGCCCCAGCATTTT. Encoded protein: CASSTGRGTGNQPQHF.

At least ten counts were recorded for this clonotype. The V call is TRBV5-1, the J call TRBJ2-5; D tentatively fits TRBD1 or TRBD2 (5 bases each). This CDR3 is built from 13 residues. Trimming removed 7 bases from V and 5 bases from J, with 15 bases in between. The germline V gene has CDR1 SGHRS and CDR2 YFSETQ. Here the CDR3 reads CASSAEGWETQYF. CDR3 in DNA: TGCGCCAGCTCGGCCGAGGGGTGGGAGACCCAGTACTTC.

This clonotype has ten or more counts. The CDR3 DNA is TGTGCCATCAGTGACTTAGGACAGGGAGGGAATGGCTACACCTTC. Its protein is CAISDLGQGGNGYTF. V usage is TRBV10-3 and J usage is TRBJ1-2; TRBD1 aligns across 8 bases. The trim removed 3 bases at V and 6 bases at J, leaving 9 bases unmatched. The CDR3 has 15 residues. Germline CDR1 reads ENHRY; CDR2 reads SYGVKD.

This clonotype was seen a handful of times. The DNA of the CDR3 is TGTGCCAGCAGTCCTGCGCCCGGGACTTATATCGGGCACTACAATGAGCAGTTCTTC. Translated: CASSPAPGTYIGHYNEQFF. This rearrangement joins TRBV28 to TRBJ2-1; D possibly corresponds to TRBD2 (6 bases). CDR1 and CDR2 from the germline V gene are MDHEN and SYDVKM. The CDR3 is 19 amino acids. V dropped 5 bases and J dropped 3 bases, with 26 bases sitting between them.

This clonotype was seen repeatedly, ten times or more. This chain uses TRBV5-5 with TRBJ1-2, with 7 positions matching TRBD1. CDR1 and CDR2 from the germline V gene are SGHKS and YYEKEE (reference sequence). After removal of 4 bases from V and 5 bases from J, the junction contained 8 bases not matched to a gene. The CDR3 has 14 amino acids. The CDR3 protein is CASSLGQLDYGYTF. In DNA, the CDR3 is TGTGCCAGCAGCCTGGGACAGCTGGATTATGGCTACACCTTC.

This clonotype was picked up many times. This sequence joins TRBV5-1 and TRBJ1-4, with unresolved D. The ends were cut back, 0 bases at V and 4 bases at J, with 10 bases in the middle. Germline values: CDR1 SGHRS, CDR2 YFSETQ. This CDR3 spans 15 amino acids. The CDR3 coding sequence is TGCGCCAGCAGCTTGGTAAATGGGTATAATGAAAAACTGTTTTTT. Translated: CASSLVNGYNEKLFF.

A note on this clonotype: A clone one base away is much larger, so this may be a read error. The V call is TRBV11-2, the J call TRBJ2-7; D gene uncertain. V was shortened by 1 base and J by 6 bases, with 13 bases between the two germline ends. The CDR3 is made up of 14 amino acids. CDR1 is SGHAT and CDR2 is FQNNGV in the germline V gene. The CDR3 DNA follows: TGTGCCAGCAGCTTAGTGGGAACATTCTCCGAGCAGTACTTC. Translation: CASSLVGTFSEQYF.

Many counts were recorded for this clonotype. This chain connects TRBV20-1 to TRBJ2-4, with D possibly called TRBD1 or TRBD2 (5 bases each). Germline CDR1 DFQATT, CDR2 SNEGSKA (reference sequence). This CDR3 region has 12 residues. Trimming stripped 3 bases from V and 9 bases from J, with 12 bases between. CDR3: CSASPPGTIQYF. In nucleotides, the CDR3 is TGCAGTGCTAGCCCCCCAGGGACCATTCAGTACTTC.

This clonotype has ten or more counts. The junction and the germline gene differ at one end; a read error may be behind it. The CDR3 sequence: CRASTGSSNQPQNF. As DNA, the CDR3 is TGCAGGGCATCTACAGGGTCTAGCAATCAGCCCCAGAATTTT. The rearrangement links TRBV20-1 to TRBJ1-5, with D possibly TRBD1 on 6 matching bases. This CDR3 region has 14 residues. From germline, CDR1 is DFQATT and CDR2 SNEGSKA (reference sequence).

Ten or more counts support this clonotype. The chain recombines TRBV20-1 with TRBJ1-5; no clear D. The CDR3 is 13 amino acids. V was trimmed by 3 bases and J by 1 base, leaving 7 bases between them. Per the germline V gene, CDR1 is DFQATT and CDR2 is SNEGSKA (reference sequence). CDR3 sequence reads: CSASRDSNQPQHF. CDR3 nucleotides: TGCAGTGCTAGCCGAGACAGCAATCAGCCCCAGCATTTT.

About this clonotype itself: A single base separates this from a much larger clone, so it may be a read error. This chain links TRBV5-1 with TRBJ2-3, with D unclear. With 2 bases removed from V and 4 bases from J, the gap between germline ends came to 8 bases. The CDR3 spans 13 residues. CDR1 is SGHRS and CDR2 is YFSETQ in the germline V gene. CDR3 sequence (DNA): TGCGCCAGCAGCTTTAGAAAGTCAGATACGCAGTATTTT. Its protein product is CASSFRKSDTQYF.

This clonotype occurred many times. The germline gene is not matched at one end of the junction; a read error may be the cause. The rearrangement joins TRBV20-1 to TRBJ2-1; D may be TRBD1 (6 bases). CDR3 size: 13 residues. Germline CDR1 DFQATT, CDR2 SNEGSKA (reference sequence). CDR3 in DNA: TGCAGTGCTACCCGGACAGCCTATAATGAGCAGTTCTTC. It yields the protein CSATRTAYNEQFF.

This clonotype showed up many times. J is TRBJ2-3 and V is TRBV25-1; D is possibly TRBD2 (6 bases). Germline values: CDR1 MGHDK, CDR2 SYGVNS. The CDR3 covers 14 residues. V was shortened by 2 bases and J by 5 bases, with 11 bases between the two germline ends. The CDR3 sequence is CASSEMGGGDTQYF. For the CDR3, the DNA is TGTGCCAGCAGTGAAATGGGGGGAGGAGATACGCAGTATTTT.